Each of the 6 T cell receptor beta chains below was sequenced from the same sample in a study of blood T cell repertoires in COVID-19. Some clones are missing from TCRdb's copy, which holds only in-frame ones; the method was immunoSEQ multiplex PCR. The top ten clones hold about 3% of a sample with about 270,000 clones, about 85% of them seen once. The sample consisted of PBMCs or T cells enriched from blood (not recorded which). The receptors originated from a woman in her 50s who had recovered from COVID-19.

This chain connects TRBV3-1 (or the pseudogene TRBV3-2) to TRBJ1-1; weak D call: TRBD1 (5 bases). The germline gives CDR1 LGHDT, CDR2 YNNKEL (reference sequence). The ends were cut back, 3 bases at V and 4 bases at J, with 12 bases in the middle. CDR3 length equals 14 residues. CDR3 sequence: CASSHPPGGTEAFF. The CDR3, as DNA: TGTGCCAGCAGCCACCCCCCCGGGGGCACTGAAGCTTTCTTT.

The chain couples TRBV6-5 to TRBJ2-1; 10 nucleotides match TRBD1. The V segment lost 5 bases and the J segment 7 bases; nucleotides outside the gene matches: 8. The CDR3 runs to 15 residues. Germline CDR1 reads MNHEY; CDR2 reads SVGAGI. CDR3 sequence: CASSLTGGPQNEQFF. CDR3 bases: TGTGCCAGCAGTCTGACAGGGGGCCCCCAGAATGAGCAGTTCTTC.

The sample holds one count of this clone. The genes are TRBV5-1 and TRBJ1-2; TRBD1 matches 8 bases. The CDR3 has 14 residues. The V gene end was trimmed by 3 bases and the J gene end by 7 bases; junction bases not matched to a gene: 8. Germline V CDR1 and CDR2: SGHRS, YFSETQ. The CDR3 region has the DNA TGCGCCAGCAGCTCCCCCGGACAGGGATTTGGCTACACCTTC. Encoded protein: CASSSPGQGFGYTF.

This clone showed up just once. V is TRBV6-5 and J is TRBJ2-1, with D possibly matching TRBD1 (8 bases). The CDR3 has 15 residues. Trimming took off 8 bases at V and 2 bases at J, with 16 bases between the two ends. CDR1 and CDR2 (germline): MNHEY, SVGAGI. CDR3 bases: TGTGCCAGCGCTAGACAGGGGAGGGCCTACAATGAGCAGTTCTTC. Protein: CASARQGRAYNEQFF.

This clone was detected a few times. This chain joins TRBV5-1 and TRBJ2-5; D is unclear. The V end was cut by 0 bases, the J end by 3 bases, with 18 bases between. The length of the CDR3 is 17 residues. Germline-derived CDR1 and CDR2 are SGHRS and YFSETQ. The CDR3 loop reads CASSLGRGPLREETQYF. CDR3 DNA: TGCGCCAGCAGCTTGGGGCGAGGTCCTCTTCGTGAAGAGACCCAGTACTTC.

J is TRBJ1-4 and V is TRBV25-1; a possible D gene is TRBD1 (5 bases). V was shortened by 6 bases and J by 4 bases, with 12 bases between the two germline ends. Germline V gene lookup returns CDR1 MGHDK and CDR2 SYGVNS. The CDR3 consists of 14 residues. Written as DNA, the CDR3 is TGTGCCAGCAGCAAAGACGGGGGTAATGAAAAACTGTTTTTT. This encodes CASSKDGGNEKLFF.